The clone carrying this T cell receptor beta chain was recorded a few times. This sample is drawn from a study of identical twins. Template switching (which added a universal primer site) was used, and cDNA carried unique molecular identifiers. TCRdb passed the 5' RACE reads through MiXCR, listing each CDR3 protein once. The sample records 500,000 to 650,000 distinct CDR3 sequences, 20% to 25% being singletons. CDR3 length equals 16 residues. After removal of 7 bases from V and 6 bases from J, the junction contained 7 bases not matched to a gene. The germline CDR1 and CDR2 sequences are SGHVS and FQNEAQ. In addition, the sample was reused for a study of yellow fever vaccine responses in identical twins.

This TCR derives from a woman aged 18-29 years in good health. The rearrangement links TRBV7-8 to TRBJ2-2, with TRBD2 identical over 14 bases. The sequencing input was CD4+ T cells sorted from blood. The CDR3 sequence: CASITGTSGSPGELFF. CDR3 DNA sequence: TGTGCCAGCATCACCGGGACTAGCGGGAGCCCCGGGGAGCTGTTTTTT. The entire variable domain, with the rest obtained from reference TRBV7-8 and TRBJ2-2, is as follows: GAGVSQSPRYKVAKRGQDVALRCDPISGHVSLFWYQQALGQGPEFLTYFQNEAQLDKSGLPSDRFFAERPEGSVSTLKIQRTQQEDSAVYLCASITGTSGSPGELFFGEGSRLTVL.